This T cell receptor beta chain was observed in a study of T cell responses to AZD1222 COVID-19 vaccine. Overall study context: Second-dose intervals of approximately 4 or approximately 12 weeks were pooled. Study observations and caveats: Donors were chiefly white British, with a greater number of females, and clonal diversity was perhaps underestimated.

The CDR3 loop spans 14 amino acids. V was trimmed by 1 base and J by 1 base, leaving 9 bases between them. Germline assignment: CDR1 SGHDT and CDR2 YYEEEE. TCRdb's copy holds only in-frame clones and misses some; the assay was immunoSEQ multiplex PCR. The table has 95,000 to 150,000 clones, around 90% seen once; the top ten hold around 1.2%. As for this clone: Its antigen is unknown.

This TCR was recovered from an adult in good health. The chain couples TRBV5-6 to TRBJ2-7; D ambiguous. The source was peripheral blood, collected on day 0 of AZD1222 vaccination. CDR3 bases: TGTGCCAGCAGCTTGTTGCAGGTTTCCTACGAGCAGTACTTC. Amino acid sequence: CASSLLQVSYEQYF.